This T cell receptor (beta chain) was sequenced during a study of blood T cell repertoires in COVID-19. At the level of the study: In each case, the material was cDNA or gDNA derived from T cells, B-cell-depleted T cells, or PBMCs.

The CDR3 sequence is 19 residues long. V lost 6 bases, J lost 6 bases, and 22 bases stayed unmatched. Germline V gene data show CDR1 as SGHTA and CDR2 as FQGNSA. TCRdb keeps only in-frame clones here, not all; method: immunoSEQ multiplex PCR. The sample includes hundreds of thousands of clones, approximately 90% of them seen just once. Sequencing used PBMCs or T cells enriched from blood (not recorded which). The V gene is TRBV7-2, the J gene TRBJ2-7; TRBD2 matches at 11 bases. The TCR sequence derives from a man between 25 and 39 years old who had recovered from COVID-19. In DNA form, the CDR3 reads TGTGCCAGCAGTCACGGCCTGGGAGTAGCGGGAGGGCCGTGGGGCGAGCAGTACTTC. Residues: CASSHGLGVAGGPWGEQYF.